This TCR beta chain was captured in a study of T cell responses to AZD1222 COVID-19 vaccine (dated by TCRdb to the early 2020s). With respect to the entire study: Because spike-specific TCR depth and breadth did not differ between the two schedules, AZD1222 recipients who got a second dose at roughly 4 weeks were pooled with those who got a second dose at roughly 12 weeks. Trial participants were enrolled by age into subgroups of 18-55, 56-69 and 70-plus years, and 148, 28 and 57 TCR-sequenced participants, respectively, were included in these subgroups. A total of 230 or so trial participants underwent TCR sequencing, of whom approximately 210 received two doses of AZD1222 and about 26 received two doses of the MenACWY control vaccine.

The CDR3 regions of human TCRbeta chains were subjected to immunosequencing. In the source study's methods: TCRs in the repertoires were matched against a reference library of SARS-CoV-2-specific TCRs that had been generated with the MIRA antigen-specificity platform. Breadth meant the fraction of unique TCRs that were SARS-CoV-2-associated, whereas depth meant the fraction of total T cells that were SARS-CoV-2-associated. Using the MIRA data, each spike-specific TCR was assigned both to the spike region to which the TCR was reactive and to a CD4 or CD8 class. Log10-transformed breadth and depth values were compared by one-way ANOVA with Sidak's multiple comparisons tests. Sourced from immuneACCESS, this table was stored by TCRdb with only in-frame sequences that have V and J called. A share of the clones is absent; for the studies checked, an unresolved V gene accounts for under half, and the remainder has no known explanation. The V and J calls and clone size are taken from that table; D and trimming were inferred from the DNA. Within this sample are 120,000 or so clones, with about 88% of them counted one time only. The ten largest clones take up around 30% of the sample.

Sequences MGHDK (CDR1) and SYGVNS (CDR2) are obtained from the germline V gene. The CDR3 runs 12 amino acids, cysteine and phenylalanine included. CDR3 DNA only is kept here, 36 bases in frame from base 1. V and J are trimmed by 4 bases and 8 bases, and the gene matches miss 2 bases of the junction. The time point label on this specimen signifies: baseline before first vaccination. Vaccinee samples came from UK trials COV001 and COV002, including a single-blind randomized controlled phase 2/3 trial of AZD1222 (ChAdOx1 nCoV-19) in healthy adults. For TCRbeta chain sequencing, PBMC samples from trial participants were taken at day 0 and at day 28 after the second dose. A note on this clone: Its antigen remains undetermined. No base quality values were provided; no much bigger clone lies one nucleotide off.

What the authors observed across the whole study: Most participants were white British and females outnumbered males, and the authors suggested that clonal diversity may have been underestimated. The 56-69-year group was small, and its depth increase did not reach significance, likely because of low power. The vaccine-associated CD4 TCRs covered the entire spike protein, and the dominant responses fell in regions 160-218 and 743-854. Reportedly, almost half of the unique spike-specific TCRs recognized epitopes lying outside the regions that are mutated in the B.1.351 and B.1.1.7 variants. Conclusions about previously exposed vaccinees are limited because only a handful of AZD1222 recipients were SARS-CoV-2 seropositive at baseline. Because no day 14 peak-response samples were available, the repertoires could be characterized only after the peak T cell response. After two AZD1222 doses, spike-specific TCR breadth and depth were significantly higher than at day 0 and than in MenACWY recipients.

The source of this sequence is an adult in good health. The sequence links TRBV25-1 to TRBJ1-2, and TRBD1 aligns with 9 junction nucleotides. Sequenced material: peripheral blood, taken on day 0 of AZD1222 vaccination. The DNA sequence is as follows: TGTGCCAGCAGTGGGGACAGGGAGGGCTACACCTTC. Translated, this gives CASSGDREGYTF.